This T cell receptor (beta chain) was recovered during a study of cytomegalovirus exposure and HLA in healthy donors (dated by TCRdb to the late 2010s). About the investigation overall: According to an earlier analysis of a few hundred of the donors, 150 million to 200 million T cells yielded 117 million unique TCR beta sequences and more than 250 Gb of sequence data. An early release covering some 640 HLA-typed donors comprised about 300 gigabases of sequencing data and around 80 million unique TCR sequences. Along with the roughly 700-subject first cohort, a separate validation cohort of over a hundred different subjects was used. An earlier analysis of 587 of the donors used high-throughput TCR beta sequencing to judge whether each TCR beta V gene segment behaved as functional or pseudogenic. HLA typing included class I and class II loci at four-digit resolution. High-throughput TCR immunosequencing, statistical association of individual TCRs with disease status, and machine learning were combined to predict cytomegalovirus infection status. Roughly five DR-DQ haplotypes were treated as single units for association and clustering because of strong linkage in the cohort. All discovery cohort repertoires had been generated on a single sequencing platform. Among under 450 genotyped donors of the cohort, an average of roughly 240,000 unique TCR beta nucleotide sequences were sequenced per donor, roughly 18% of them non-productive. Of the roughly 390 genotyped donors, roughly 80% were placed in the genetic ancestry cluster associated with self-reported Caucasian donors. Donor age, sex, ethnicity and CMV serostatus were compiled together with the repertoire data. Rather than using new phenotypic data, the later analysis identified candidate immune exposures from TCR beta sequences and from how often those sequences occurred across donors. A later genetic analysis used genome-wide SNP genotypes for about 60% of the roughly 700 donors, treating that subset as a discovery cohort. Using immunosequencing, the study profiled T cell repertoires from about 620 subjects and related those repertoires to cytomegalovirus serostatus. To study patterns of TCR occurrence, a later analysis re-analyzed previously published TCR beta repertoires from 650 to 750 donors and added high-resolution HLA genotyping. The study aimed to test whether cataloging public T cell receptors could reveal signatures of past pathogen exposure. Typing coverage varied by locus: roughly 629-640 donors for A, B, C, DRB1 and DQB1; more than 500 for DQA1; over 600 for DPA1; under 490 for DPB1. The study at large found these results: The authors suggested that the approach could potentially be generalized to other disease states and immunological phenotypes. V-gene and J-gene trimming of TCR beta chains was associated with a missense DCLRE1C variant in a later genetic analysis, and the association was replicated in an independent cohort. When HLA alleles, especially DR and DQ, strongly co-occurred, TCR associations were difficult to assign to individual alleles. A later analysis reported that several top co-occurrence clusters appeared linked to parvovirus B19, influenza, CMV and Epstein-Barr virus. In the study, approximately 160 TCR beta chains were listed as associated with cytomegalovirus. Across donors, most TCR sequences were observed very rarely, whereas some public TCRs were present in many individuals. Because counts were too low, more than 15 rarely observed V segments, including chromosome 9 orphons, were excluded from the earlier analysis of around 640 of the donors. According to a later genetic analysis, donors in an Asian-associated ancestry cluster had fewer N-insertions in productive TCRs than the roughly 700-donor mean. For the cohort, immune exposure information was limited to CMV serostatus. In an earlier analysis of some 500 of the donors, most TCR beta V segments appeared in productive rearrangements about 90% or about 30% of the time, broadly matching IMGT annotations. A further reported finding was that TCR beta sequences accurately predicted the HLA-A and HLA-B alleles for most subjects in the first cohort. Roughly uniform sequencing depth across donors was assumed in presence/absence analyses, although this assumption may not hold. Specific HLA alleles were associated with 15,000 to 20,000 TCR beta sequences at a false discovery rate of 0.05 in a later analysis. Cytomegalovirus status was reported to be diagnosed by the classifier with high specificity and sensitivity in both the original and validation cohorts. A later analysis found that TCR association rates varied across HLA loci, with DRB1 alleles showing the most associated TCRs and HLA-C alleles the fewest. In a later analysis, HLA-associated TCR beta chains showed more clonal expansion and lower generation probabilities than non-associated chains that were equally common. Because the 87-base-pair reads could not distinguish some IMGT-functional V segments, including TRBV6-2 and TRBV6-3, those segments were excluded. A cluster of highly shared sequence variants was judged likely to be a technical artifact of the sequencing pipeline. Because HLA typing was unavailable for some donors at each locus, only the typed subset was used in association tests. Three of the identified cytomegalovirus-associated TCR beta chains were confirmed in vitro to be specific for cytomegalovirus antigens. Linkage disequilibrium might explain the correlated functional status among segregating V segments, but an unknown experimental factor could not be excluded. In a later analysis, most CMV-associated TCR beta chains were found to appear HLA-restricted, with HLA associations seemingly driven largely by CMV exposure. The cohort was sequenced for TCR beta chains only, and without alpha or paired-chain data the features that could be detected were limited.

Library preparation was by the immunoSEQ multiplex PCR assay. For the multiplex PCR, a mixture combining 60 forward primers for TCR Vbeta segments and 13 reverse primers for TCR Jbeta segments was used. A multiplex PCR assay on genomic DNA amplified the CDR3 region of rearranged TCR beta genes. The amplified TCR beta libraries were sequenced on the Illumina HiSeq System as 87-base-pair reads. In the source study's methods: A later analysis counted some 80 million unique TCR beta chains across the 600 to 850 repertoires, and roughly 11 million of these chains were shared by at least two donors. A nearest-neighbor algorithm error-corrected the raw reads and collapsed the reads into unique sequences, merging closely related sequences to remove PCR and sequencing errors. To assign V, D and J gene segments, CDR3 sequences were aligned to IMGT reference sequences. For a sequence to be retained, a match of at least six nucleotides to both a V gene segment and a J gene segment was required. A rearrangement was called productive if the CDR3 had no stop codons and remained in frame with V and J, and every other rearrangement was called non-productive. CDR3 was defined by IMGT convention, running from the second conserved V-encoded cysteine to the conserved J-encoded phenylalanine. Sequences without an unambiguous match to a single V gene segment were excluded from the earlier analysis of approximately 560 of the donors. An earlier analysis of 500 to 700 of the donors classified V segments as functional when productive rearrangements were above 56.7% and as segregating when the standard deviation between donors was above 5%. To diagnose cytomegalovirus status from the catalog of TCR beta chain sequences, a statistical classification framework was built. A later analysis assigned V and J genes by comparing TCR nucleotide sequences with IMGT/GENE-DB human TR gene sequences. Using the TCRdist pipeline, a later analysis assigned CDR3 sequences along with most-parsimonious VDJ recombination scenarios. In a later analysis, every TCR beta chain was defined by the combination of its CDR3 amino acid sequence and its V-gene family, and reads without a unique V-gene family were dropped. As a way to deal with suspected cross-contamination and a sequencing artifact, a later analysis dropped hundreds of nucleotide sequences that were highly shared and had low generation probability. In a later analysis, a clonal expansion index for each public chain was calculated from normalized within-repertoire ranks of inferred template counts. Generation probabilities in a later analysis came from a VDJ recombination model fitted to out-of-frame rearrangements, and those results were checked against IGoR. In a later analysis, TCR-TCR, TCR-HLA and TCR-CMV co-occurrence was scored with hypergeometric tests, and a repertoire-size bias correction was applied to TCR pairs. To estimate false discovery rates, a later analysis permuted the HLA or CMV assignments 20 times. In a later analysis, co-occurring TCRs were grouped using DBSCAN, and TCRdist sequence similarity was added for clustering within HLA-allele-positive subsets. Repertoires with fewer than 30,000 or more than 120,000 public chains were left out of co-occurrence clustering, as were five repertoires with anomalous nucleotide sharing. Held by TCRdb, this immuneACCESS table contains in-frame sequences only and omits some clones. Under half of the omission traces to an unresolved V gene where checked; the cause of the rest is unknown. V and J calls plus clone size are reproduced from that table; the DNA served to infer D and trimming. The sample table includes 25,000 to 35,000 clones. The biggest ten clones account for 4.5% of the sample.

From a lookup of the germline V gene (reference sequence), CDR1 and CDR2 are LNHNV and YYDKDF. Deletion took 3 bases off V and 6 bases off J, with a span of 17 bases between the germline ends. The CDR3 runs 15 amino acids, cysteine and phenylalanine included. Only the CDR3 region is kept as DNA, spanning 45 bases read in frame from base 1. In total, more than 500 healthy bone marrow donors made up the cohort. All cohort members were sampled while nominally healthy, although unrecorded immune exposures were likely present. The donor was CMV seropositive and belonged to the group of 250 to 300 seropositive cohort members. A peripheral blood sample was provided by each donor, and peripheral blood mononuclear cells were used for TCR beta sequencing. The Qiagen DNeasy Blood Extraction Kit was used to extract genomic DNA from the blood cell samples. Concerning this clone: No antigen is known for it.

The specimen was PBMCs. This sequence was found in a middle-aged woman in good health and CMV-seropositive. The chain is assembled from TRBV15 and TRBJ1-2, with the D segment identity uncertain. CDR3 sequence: CATSRVKEAANGYTF. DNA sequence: TGTGCCACCAGCAGGGTAAAGGAGGCGGCCAATGGCTACACCTTC.